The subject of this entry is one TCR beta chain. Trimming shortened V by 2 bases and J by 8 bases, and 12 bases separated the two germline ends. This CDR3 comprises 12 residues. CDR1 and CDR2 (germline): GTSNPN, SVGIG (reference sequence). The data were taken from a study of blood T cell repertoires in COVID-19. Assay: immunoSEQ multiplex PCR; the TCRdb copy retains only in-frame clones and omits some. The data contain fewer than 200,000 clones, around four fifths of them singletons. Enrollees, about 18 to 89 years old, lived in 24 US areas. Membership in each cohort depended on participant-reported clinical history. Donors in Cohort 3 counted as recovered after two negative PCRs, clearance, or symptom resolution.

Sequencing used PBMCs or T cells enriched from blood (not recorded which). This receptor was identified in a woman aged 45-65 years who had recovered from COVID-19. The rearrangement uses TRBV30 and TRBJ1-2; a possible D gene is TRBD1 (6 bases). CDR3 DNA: TGTGCCTGGAGTCCGGGGGGCGGCGGCTACACCTTC. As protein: CAWSPGGGGYTF.